These 16 T cell receptor beta chains were sequenced from one sample in a study of blood T cell repertoires in COVID-19. The method was immunoSEQ multiplex PCR; TCRdb's version includes in-frame clones alone and lacks a portion of them. The data contain about 350,000 clones, roughly 90% of them singletons. The sample comprised PBMCs or T cells enriched from blood (not recorded which). The receptors here all came from a woman aged 30 to 39 who had recovered from COVID-19.

The genes are TRBV6-5 and TRBJ1-1; no reliable D call. The CDR3 contains 14 residues. The germline V and J ends were trimmed by 0 bases and 1 base, with 6 bases remaining between them. Germline CDR1 reads MNHEY; CDR2 reads SVGAGI. For the CDR3, the DNA is TGTGCCAGCAGTTACTCGAGATCGAACACTGAAGCTTTCTTT. Translated, it gives CASSYSRSNTEAFF.

The chain carries TRBV10-3 and TRBJ2-7, with D perhaps TRBD2 (5 bases). Trimming shortened V by 4 bases and J by 4 bases, and 8 bases separated the two germline ends. This CDR3 spans 12 amino acids. From germline, CDR1 is ENHRY and CDR2 SYGVKD. CDR3 in DNA: TGTGCCATCAGTGGAGGGTTTTACGAGCAGTACTTC. It is translated as CAISGGFYEQYF.

The chain carries TRBV6-5 and TRBJ1-6; perhaps TRBD1 as D (5 bases). Trimming cost V 8 bases and J 5 bases, with 10 bases left between them. The CDR3 length is 13 residues. Germline V gene data show CDR1 as MNHEY and CDR2 as SVGAGI. This CDR3 reads CASGRAHNSPLHF. The DNA for the CDR3 is TGTGCCAGCGGCAGGGCACATAATTCACCCCTCCACTTT.

Details on this clone: The identical CDR3 is also encoded by other nucleotide sequences in the sample. V usage is TRBV6-5 and J usage is TRBJ1-2; D might be TRBD1 (5 bases). The germline V and J ends were trimmed by 2 bases and 1 base, with 5 bases remaining between them. The germline gives CDR1 MNHEY, CDR2 SVGAGI. CDR3 length equals 13 residues. The CDR3 DNA follows: TGTGCCAGCAGTTACGACAGTAACTATGGCTACACCTTC. Translating gives CASSYDSNYGYTF.

The CDR3 spells CASSVGTSPGGPQHF. For the CDR3, the DNA is TGTGCCAGCAGCGTAGGGACTTCCCCCGGAGGGCCCCAGCATTTT. The chain has TRBV9 and TRBJ1-5, with D uncertain. This CDR3 contains 15 residues. The germline V gene encodes CDR1 SGDLS and CDR2 YYNGEE. The V gene lost 0 bases and the J gene lost 9 bases, with 16 bases spanning the gap.

This chain uses TRBV19 with TRBJ1-1; D unresolved. Per germline, CDR1 LNHDA and CDR2 SQIVND (reference sequence). V shed 6 bases and J shed 4 bases, with 18 bases lying between them. The CDR3 consists of 15 residues. The DNA of the CDR3 is TGTGCCAGTAGAACCAAGAGGCCTCCGAGCACTGAAGCTTTCTTT. Encoded protein: CASRTKRPPSTEAFF. The full variable domain, in which reference TRBV19 and TRBJ1-1 provide the parts outside the CDR3, is DGGITQSPKYLFRKEGQNVTLSCEQNLNHDAMYWYRQDPGQGLRLIYYSQIVNDFQKGDIAEGYSVSREKKESFPLTVTSAQKNPTAFYLCASRTKRPPSTEAFFGQGTRLTVV.

In this sample, this clone turned up a few times. The chain combines TRBV2 with TRBJ1-2, with D unresolved. V was cut by 1 base and J by 3 bases, with 9 bases left in between. CDR1 is SNHLY and CDR2 is FYNNEI in the germline V gene. The CDR3 is 14 amino acids. The CDR3 here is CASSEDRTYYGYTF. DNA of the CDR3: TGTGCCAGCAGTGAAGACAGAACCTACTATGGCTACACCTTC. Based on the CDR3 plus reference TRBV2 and TRBJ1-2, the full variable domain is EPEVTQTPSHQVTQMGQEVILRCVPISNHLYFYWYRQILGQKVEFLVSFYNNEISEKSEIFDDQFSVERPDGSNFTLKIRSTKLEDSAMYFCASSEDRTYYGYTFGSGTRLTVV.

The table lists this clone with a count of one. This chain connects TRBV27 to TRBJ1-2; a possible D gene is TRBD1 (5 bases). Trimming removed 2 bases at V and 4 bases at J, with 11 bases between. The CDR3 totals 14 residues. CDR1 MNHEY and CDR2 SMNVEV come from the germline V gene (reference sequence). CDR3 in DNA: TGTGCCAGCAGTTTAGGGGTGCAGGGCTATGGCTACACCTTC. It yields the protein CASSLGVQGYGYTF.

The chain employs TRBV7-3 and TRBJ2-7, with unresolved D. The CDR3 is 14 amino acids. Trimming took off 2 bases at V and 2 bases at J, with 10 bases between the two ends. Per the germline V gene, CDR1 is SGHTA and CDR2 is FQGTGA. In DNA, the CDR3 is TGTGCCAGCAGCTTATTAGTGGGCCCCTACGAGCAGTACTTC. This encodes CASSLLVGPYEQYF.

V is TRBV28 and J is TRBJ1-1; D not certain. Germline CDR1 reads MDHEN; CDR2 reads SYDVKM. The CDR3 has 15 residues. The V end was cut by 7 bases, the J end by 3 bases, with 18 bases between. The DNA for the CDR3 is TGTGCCAGCATTCAAACTGGAGGAATGGACACTGAAGCTTTCTTT. Translation gives CASIQTGGMDTEAFF. Full variable domain (outside the CDR3, taken from reference TRBV28 and TRBJ1-1): DVKVTQSSRYLVKRTGEKVFLECVQDMDHENMFWYRQDPGLGLRLIYFSYDVKMKEKGDIPEGYSVSREKKERFSLILESASTNQTSMYLCASIQTGGMDTEAFFGQGTRLTVV.

This rearrangement joins TRBV13 to TRBJ2-7; the D gene is possibly TRBD2 (5 bases). Looked up from germline, CDR1 is PRHDT and CDR2 is FYEKMQ (reference sequence). There are 13 residues in the CDR3. Trimming removed 7 bases at V and 6 bases at J, with 16 bases between. The CDR3 DNA sequence: TGTGCCAGCACCCTGTCGGAAGGGAGCGAGCAGTACTTC. Translation: CASTLSEGSEQYF. Full variable domain (missing parts from reference TRBV13 and TRBJ2-7): AAGVIQSPRHLIKEKRETATLKCYPIPRHDTVYWYQQGPGQDPQFLISFYEKMQSDKGSIPDRFSAQQFSDYHSELNMSSLELGDSALYFCASTLSEGSEQYFGPGTRLTVT.

A word on this clone: At the DNA level, this CDR3 is encoded by other sequences in the same sample as well. This chain connects TRBV9 to TRBJ2-2, with 9 nucleotides matching TRBD2. CDR1 and CDR2 (germline): SGDLS, YYNGEE. The trim removed 4 bases at V and 6 bases at J, leaving 4 bases unmatched. CDR3 length: 14 residues. CDR3 bases: TGTGCCAGCAGCCCCGGGACTAGCCCCGGGGAGCTGTTTTTT. Translation gives CASSPGTSPGELFF.

The table lists this clone with many counts. This chain joins TRBV6-6 and TRBJ2-3, with TRBD1 matching over 11 bases. V shed 5 bases and J 6 bases; nucleotides not matched to a gene: 13. The CDR3 has 17 amino acids. CDR1 is MNHNY, CDR2 SVGAGI, per germline (reference sequence). The chain's CDR3 is CASSRDRGTSVNDTQYF. The CDR3 coding sequence is TGTGCCAGCAGTCGGGACAGGGGGACTTCGGTGAACGATACGCAGTATTTT.

This chain uses TRBV5-1 with TRBJ2-5; 7 nucleotides align to TRBD2. Germline CDR1 reads SGHRS; CDR2 reads YFSETQ. With 5 bases clipped from V and 5 bases from J, the junction kept 12 bases outside the gene matches. The CDR3 runs to 15 residues. The CDR3 reads CASSGRGGGTETQYF. The CDR3 nucleotides are TGCGCCAGCAGTGGGAGGGGCGGAGGCACGGAGACCCAGTACTTC.

This clone was seen just once. The chain carries TRBV7-9 and TRBJ1-1; D may be TRBD1 (5 bases). The germline gives CDR1 SEHNR, CDR2 FQNEAQ (reference sequence). CDR3 size: 12 residues. The V and J ends lost 5 bases and 11 bases respectively, with 15 bases between them. CDR3 DNA sequence: TGTGCCAGCAGCCCCAATAAGGGGAATGCTTTCTTT. Encoded protein: CASSPNKGNAFF.

This rearrangement joins TRBV7-2 to TRBJ2-2, with D tentatively TRBD2 (5 bases). The germline V gene has CDR1 SGHTA and CDR2 FQGNSA. V lost 3 bases to trimming and J lost 5 bases, with 10 bases between them. This CDR3 region has 14 residues. CDR3 sequence: CASSFGGGTGELFF. CDR3 bases: TGTGCCAGCAGCTTCGGTGGAGGAACCGGGGAGCTGTTTTTT.